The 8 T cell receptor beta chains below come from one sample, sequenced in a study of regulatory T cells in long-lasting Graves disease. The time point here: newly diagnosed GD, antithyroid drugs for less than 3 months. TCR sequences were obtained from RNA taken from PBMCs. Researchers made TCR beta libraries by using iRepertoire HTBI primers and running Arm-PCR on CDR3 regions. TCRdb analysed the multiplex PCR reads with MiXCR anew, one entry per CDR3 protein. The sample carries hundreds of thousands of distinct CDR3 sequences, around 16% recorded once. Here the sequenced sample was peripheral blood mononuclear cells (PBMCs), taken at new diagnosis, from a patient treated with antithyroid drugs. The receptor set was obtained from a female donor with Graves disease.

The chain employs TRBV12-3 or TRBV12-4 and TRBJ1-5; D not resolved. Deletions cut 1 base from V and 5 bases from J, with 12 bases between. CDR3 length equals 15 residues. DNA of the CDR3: TGTGCCAGCAGTTTAGGAAGAGCTCCTTATCAGCCCCAGCATTTT. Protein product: CASSLGRAPYQPQHF.

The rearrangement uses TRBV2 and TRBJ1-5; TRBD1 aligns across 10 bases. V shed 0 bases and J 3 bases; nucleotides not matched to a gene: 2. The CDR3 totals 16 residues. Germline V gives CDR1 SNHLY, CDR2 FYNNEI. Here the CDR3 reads CASSEAGTGDNQPQHF. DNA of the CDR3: TGTGCCAGCAGTGAAGCCGGGACAGGGGACAATCAGCCCCAGCATTTT.

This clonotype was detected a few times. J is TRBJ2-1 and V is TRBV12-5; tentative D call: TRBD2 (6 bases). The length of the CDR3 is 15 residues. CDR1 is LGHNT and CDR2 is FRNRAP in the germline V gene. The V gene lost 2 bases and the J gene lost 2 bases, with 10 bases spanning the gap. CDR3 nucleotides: TGTGCTAGTGGTTTGATATGGGAGGCCTACAATGAGCAGTTCTTC. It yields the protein CASGLIWEAYNEQFF.

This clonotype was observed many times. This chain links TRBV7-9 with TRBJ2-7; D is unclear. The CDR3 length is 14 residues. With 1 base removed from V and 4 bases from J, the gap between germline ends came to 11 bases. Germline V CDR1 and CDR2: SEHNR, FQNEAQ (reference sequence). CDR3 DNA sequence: TGTGCCAGCAGCTTAGACGCTACCTATTACGAGCAGTACTTC. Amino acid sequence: CASSLDATYYEQYF.

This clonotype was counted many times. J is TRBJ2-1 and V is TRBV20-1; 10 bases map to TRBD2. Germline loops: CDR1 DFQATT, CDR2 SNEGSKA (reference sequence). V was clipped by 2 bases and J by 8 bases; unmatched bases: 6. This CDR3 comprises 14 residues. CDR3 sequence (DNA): TGCAGTGCTAGACTTAGCGGGGGGTTTGATGAGCAGTTCTTC. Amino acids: CSARLSGGFDEQFF.

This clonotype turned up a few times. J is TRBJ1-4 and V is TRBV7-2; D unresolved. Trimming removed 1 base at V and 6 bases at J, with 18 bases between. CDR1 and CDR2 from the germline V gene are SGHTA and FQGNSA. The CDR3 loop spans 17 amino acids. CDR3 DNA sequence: TGTGCCAGCAGCTTAGGGAAGCCCGCCCCAACAGATGAAAAACTGTTTTTT. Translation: CASSLGKPAPTDEKLFF.

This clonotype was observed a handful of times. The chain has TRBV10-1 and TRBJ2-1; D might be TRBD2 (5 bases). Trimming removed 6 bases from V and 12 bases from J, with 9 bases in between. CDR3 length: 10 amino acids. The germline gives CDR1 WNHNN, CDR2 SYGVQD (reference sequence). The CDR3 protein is CASRDGRQFF. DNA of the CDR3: TGCGCCAGCAGGGATGGGAGGCAGTTCTTC.

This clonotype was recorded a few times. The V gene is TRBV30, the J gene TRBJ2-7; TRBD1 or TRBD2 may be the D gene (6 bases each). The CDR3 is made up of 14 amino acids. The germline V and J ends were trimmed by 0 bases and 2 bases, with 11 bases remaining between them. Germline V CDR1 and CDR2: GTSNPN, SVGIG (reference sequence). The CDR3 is CAWSVQGGPYEQYF. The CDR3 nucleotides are TGTGCCTGGAGTGTACAGGGAGGCCCCTACGAGCAGTACTTC.